The rows below give T cell receptor beta chains drawn from one sample of a study of immune cell composition in non-small cell lung cancer. The table came from immunoSEQ multiplex PCR; TCRdb's copy has only in-frame clones and leaves some out. The table has about 3,400 clones, more than 60% seen once. The sequencing sample was made of lung tumor tissue. Receptor source: a human donor with non-small cell lung cancer. CDR3s include the opening cysteine and the closing phenylalanine or tryptophan. Fields, in order: D gene, V gene, J gene, CDR3 protein. A D gene is named only where the DNA matches it firmly.

d_gene: TRBD1
v_gene: TRBV15
j_gene: TRBJ1-3
CDR3aa: CATSQDRVYGNTIYF

d_gene: TRBD2
v_gene: TRBV7-8
j_gene: TRBJ2-2
CDR3aa: CASSLISAGGTGELFF

d_gene: .
v_gene: TRBV7-9
j_gene: TRBJ2-1
CDR3aa: CASSPGGSRSYNEQFF

d_gene: TRBD1
v_gene: TRBV7-9
j_gene: TRBJ2-1
CDR3aa: CASSLSDRVEQFF

d_gene: .
v_gene: TRBV15
j_gene: TRBJ1-1
CDR3aa: CATSREQGRNTEAFF

d_gene: .
v_gene: TRBV7-9
j_gene: TRBJ2-5
CDR3aa: CASSLSGEETQYF

d_gene: .
v_gene: TRBV10-3
j_gene: TRBJ1-2
CDR3aa: CAISEGPVLNYGYTF

d_gene: TRBD2
v_gene: TRBV2
j_gene: TRBJ2-5
CDR3aa: CASSVRGVLATQYF

d_gene: .
v_gene: TRBV5-4
j_gene: TRBJ1-2
CDR3aa: CASSTGGGSPYGYTF

d_gene: TRBD2
v_gene: TRBV15
j_gene: TRBJ2-1
CDR3aa: CATSRSQTSGGSYNEQFF

d_gene: .
v_gene: TRBV5-4
j_gene: TRBJ1-3
CDR3aa: CASSLPGGNTIYF

d_gene: TRBD2
v_gene: TRBV7-3
j_gene: TRBJ2-1
CDR3aa: CASSFSSGGAYEQFF

d_gene: TRBD1
v_gene: TRBV2
j_gene: TRBJ2-2
CDR3aa: CASSWTGATGELFF

d_gene: .
v_gene: TRBV2
j_gene: TRBJ1-1
CDR3aa: CASSVDRKTEAFF

d_gene: .
v_gene: TRBV5-1
j_gene: TRBJ2-4
CDR3aa: CASSLQGVPGNIQYF

d_gene: TRBD1
v_gene: TRBV6-5
j_gene: TRBJ1-1
CDR3aa: CASSLGQGSYEAFF

d_gene: .
v_gene: TRBV9
j_gene: TRBJ1-5
CDR3aa: CASSVDGVGDQPQHF

d_gene: .
v_gene: TRBV5-1
j_gene: TRBJ1-4
CDR3aa: CASSQGQPNEKLFF

d_gene: .
v_gene: TRBV4-2
j_gene: TRBJ1-2
CDR3aa: CASSQEEGANYGYTF

d_gene: .
v_gene: TRBV10-2
j_gene: TRBJ2-2
CDR3aa: CASSTGADTGELFF

d_gene: TRBD1
v_gene: TRBV5-1
j_gene: TRBJ2-5
CDR3aa: CASSLDRAGETQYF

d_gene: .
v_gene: TRBV23-1
j_gene: TRBJ1-5
CDR3aa: CASRARRGEAFHQPQHF

d_gene: TRBD2
v_gene: TRBV11-1
j_gene: TRBJ2-1
CDR3aa: CASSPYSGVYNEQFF

d_gene: TRBD1
v_gene: TRBV5-6
j_gene: TRBJ1-4
CDR3aa: CASSSTGGLEKLFF

d_gene: TRBD1
v_gene: TRBV29-1
j_gene: TRBJ2-7
CDR3aa: CSVGTANYEQYF

d_gene: .
v_gene: TRBV29-1
j_gene: TRBJ1-1
CDR3aa: CSAGAGGGLRSEAFF

d_gene: TRBD1
v_gene: TRBV6-1
j_gene: TRBJ2-7
CDR3aa: CASSPWTGGTYEQYF

d_gene: TRBD2
v_gene: TRBV4-1
j_gene: TRBJ2-2
CDR3aa: CASSPMASGVSTGELFF

d_gene: .
v_gene: TRBV6-1
j_gene: TRBJ1-3
CDR3aa: CASSDLGSGNTIYF

d_gene: TRBD1
v_gene: TRBV2
j_gene: TRBJ1-3
CDR3aa: CASSGTDPGNTIYF

d_gene: .
v_gene: TRBV27
j_gene: TRBJ2-7
CDR3aa: CASSSNYEQYF

d_gene: .
v_gene: TRBV7-9
j_gene: TRBJ2-3
CDR3aa: CAGGSAGGDTQYF

d_gene: TRBD1
v_gene: TRBV6-1
j_gene: TRBJ2-7
CDR3aa: CASSGAGTGLPGEQYF

d_gene: TRBD1
v_gene: TRBV7-2
j_gene: TRBJ2-5
CDR3aa: CASSLGGTVRRETQYF

d_gene: TRBD1
v_gene: TRBV6-6
j_gene: TRBJ2-5
CDR3aa: CASSSRDRGQETQYF

d_gene: .
v_gene: TRBV7-6
j_gene: TRBJ2-2
CDR3aa: CASSFIGEVGELFF

d_gene: .
v_gene: TRBV4-2
j_gene: TRBJ1-3
CDR3aa: CASSQELQALSGNTIYF

d_gene: TRBD2
v_gene: TRBV5-1
j_gene: TRBJ2-1
CDR3aa: CASKSRTSGLNEQFF

d_gene: .
v_gene: TRBV6-6
j_gene: TRBJ2-3
CDR3aa: CASSSETNTQYF

d_gene: .
v_gene: TRBV18
j_gene: TRBJ2-1
CDR3aa: CASSQEQGNEQFF

d_gene: .
v_gene: TRBV6-5
j_gene: TRBJ1-6
CDR3aa: CASSYTAYGSPLHF

d_gene: TRBD1
v_gene: TRBV6-5
j_gene: TRBJ1-4
CDR3aa: CASSSQGNGEKLFF

d_gene: .
v_gene: TRBV6-1
j_gene: TRBJ2-7
CDR3aa: CASTIGISYEQYF

d_gene: .
v_gene: TRBV29-1
j_gene: TRBJ1-3
CDR3aa: CSVVEADSGNTIYF

d_gene: TRBD1
v_gene: TRBV10-1
j_gene: TRBJ2-5
CDR3aa: CASTLTRTGETQYF

d_gene: .
v_gene: TRBV5-1
j_gene: TRBJ1-1
CDR3aa: CASSLSYSGGVNTEAFF

d_gene: .
v_gene: TRBV19
j_gene: TRBJ1-4
CDR3aa: CASSVSPGGATEKLFF

d_gene: .
v_gene: TRBV7-8
j_gene: TRBJ1-2
CDR3aa: CASSLAPGTSYGYTF

d_gene: .
v_gene: TRBV7-3
j_gene: TRBJ1-1
CDR3aa: CASSLMPTNTEAFF

d_gene: .
v_gene: TRBV11-3
j_gene: TRBJ2-2
CDR3aa: CASSLSSGELFF

d_gene: .
v_gene: TRBV6-1
j_gene: TRBJ2-1
CDR3aa: CASLRSSYNEQFF

d_gene: TRBD2
v_gene: TRBV11-1
j_gene: TRBJ2-5
CDR3aa: CASSLPSGETQYF

d_gene: TRBD2
v_gene: TRBV6-1
j_gene: TRBJ2-7
CDR3aa: CASGGGSGSLEQYF

d_gene: TRBD2
v_gene: TRBV18
j_gene: TRBJ2-1
CDR3aa: CASSPRSSGESYNEQFF

d_gene: .
v_gene: TRBV13
j_gene: TRBJ2-3
CDR3aa: CASSLGGGGDTQYF

d_gene: .
v_gene: TRBV5-1
j_gene: TRBJ1-5
CDR3aa: CASRKGEDQPQHF

d_gene: .
v_gene: TRBV27
j_gene: TRBJ1-5
CDR3aa: CASSFKGEGQPQHF

d_gene: .
v_gene: TRBV18
j_gene: TRBJ2-1
CDR3aa: CASSPRRSDNEQFF